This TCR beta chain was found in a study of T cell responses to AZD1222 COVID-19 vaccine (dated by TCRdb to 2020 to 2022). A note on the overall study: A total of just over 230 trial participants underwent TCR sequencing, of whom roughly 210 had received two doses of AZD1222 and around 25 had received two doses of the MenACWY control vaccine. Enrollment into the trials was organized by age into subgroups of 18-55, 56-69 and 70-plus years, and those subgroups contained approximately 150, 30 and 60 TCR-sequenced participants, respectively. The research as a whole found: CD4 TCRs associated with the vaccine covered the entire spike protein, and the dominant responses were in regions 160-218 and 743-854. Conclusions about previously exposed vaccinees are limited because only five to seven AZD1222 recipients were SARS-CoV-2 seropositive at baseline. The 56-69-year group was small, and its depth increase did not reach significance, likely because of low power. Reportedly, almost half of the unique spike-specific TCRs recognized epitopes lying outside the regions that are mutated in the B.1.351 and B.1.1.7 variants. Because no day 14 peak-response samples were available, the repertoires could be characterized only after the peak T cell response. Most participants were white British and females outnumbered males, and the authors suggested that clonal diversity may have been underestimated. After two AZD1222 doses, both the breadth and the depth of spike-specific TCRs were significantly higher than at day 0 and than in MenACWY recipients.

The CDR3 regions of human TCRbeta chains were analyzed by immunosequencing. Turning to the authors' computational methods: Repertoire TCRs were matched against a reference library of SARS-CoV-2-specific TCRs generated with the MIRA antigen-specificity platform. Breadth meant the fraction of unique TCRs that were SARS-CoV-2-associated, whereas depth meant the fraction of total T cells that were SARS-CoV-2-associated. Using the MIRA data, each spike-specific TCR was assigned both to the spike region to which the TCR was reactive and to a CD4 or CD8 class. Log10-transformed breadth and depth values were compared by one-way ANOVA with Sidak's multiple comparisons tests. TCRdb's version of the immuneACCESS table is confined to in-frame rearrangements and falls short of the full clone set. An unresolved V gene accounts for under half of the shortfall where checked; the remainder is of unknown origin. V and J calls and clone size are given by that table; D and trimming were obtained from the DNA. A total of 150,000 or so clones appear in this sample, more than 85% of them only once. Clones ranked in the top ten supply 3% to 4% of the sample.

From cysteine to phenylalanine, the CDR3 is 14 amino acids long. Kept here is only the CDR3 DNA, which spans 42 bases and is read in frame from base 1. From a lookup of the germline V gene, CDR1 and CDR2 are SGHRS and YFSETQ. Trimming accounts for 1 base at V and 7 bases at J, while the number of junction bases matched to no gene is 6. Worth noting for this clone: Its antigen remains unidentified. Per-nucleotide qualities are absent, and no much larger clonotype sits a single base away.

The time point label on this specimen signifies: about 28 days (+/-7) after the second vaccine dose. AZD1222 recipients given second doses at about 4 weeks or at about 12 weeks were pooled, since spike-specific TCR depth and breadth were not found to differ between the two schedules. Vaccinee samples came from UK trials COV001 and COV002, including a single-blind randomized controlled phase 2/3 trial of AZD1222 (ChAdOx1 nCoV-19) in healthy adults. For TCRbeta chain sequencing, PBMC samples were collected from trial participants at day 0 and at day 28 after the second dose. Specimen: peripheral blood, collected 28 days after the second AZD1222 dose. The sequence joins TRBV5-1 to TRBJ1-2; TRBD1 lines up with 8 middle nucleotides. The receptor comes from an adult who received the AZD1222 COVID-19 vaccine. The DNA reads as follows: TGCGCCAGCAGCTTGAGACAGGGGAATTCTGGCTACACCTTC. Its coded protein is CASSLRQGNSGYTF.